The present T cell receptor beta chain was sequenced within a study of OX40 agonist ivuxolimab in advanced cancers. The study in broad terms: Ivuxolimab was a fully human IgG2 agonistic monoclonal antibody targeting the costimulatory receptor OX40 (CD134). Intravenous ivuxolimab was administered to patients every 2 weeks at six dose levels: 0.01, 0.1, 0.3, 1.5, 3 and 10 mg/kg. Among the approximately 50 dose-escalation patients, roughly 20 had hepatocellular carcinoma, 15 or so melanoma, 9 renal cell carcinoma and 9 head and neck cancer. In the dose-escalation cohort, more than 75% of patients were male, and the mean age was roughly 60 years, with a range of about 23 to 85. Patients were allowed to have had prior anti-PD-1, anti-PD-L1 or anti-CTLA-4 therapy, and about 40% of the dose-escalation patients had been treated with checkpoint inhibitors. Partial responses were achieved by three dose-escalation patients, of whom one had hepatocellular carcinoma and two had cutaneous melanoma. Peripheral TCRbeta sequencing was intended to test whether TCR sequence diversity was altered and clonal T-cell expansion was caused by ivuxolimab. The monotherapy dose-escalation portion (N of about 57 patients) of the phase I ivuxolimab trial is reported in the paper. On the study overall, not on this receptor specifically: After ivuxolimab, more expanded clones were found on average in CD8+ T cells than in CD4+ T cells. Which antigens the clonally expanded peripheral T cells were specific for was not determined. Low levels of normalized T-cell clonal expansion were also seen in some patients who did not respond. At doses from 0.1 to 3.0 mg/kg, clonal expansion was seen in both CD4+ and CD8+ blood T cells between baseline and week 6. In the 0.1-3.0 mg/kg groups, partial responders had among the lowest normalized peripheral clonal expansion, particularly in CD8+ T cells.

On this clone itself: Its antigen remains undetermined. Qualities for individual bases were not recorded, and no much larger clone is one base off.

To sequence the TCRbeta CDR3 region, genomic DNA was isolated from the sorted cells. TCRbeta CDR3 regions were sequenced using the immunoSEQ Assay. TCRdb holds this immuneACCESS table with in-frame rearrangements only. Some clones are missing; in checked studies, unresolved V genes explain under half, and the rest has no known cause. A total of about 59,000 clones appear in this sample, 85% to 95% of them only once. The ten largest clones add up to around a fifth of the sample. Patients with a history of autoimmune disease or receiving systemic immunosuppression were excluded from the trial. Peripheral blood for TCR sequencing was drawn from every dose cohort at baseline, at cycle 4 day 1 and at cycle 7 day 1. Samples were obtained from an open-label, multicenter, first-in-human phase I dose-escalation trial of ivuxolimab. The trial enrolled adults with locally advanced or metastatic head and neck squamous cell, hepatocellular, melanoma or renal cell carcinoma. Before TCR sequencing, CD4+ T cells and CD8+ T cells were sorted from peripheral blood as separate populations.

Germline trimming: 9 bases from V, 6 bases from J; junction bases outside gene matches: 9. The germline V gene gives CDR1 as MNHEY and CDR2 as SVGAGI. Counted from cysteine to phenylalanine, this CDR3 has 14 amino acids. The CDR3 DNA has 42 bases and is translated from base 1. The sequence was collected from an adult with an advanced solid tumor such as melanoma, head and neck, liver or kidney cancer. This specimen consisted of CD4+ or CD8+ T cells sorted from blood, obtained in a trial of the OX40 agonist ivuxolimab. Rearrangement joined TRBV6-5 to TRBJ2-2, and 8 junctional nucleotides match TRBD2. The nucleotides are TGTGCCAGTCTCGCGGGACTAGACGCCGGGGAGCTGTTTTTT. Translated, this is CASLAGLDAGELFF.